Listed below are T cell receptor beta chains from one sample, sequenced in a study of blood T cell repertoires in COVID-19. Using immunoSEQ multiplex PCR, the repertoire was profiled, and TCRdb retains in-frame clones only, with some absent. Found here are about 130,000 clones, about four fifths of them singletons; the top ten hold about 10%. Source material: PBMCs or T cells enriched from blood (not recorded which). These receptors were collected from a man between 50 and 59 years old who had recovered from COVID-19. Both conserved end residues are part of each CDR3. D genes are given only for firm matches. Not all rows give a size; the values are once, few, many and, for expanded clones, a class.

D gene: .
J gene: TRBJ2-5
clone size: .
V gene: TRBV18
CDR3 DNA: TGTGCCAGCTCACCACCAGCGAGCAGGGCCCCAGGAGAGACCCAGTACTTC
CDR3 protein: CASSPPASRAPGETQYF

D gene: TRBD1
J gene: TRBJ2-3
clone size: .
V gene: TRBV19
CDR3 DNA: TGTGCCAGTAAAACAGGGGGTACAGATACGCAGTATTTT
CDR3 protein: CASKTGGTDTQYF

D gene: TRBD1
J gene: TRBJ2-1
clone size: few
V gene: TRBV28
CDR3 DNA: TGTGCCAGCAGTTCCCACACGGGACAGGGGTTTTTGAATGAGCAGTTCTTC
CDR3 protein: CASSSHTGQGFLNEQFF

D gene: TRBD1
J gene: TRBJ2-6
clone size: .
V gene: TRBV7-3
CDR3 DNA: TGTGCCAGCAGCCGGGCCCTGACAGGGGCGGACTCTGGGGCCAACGTCCTGACTTTC
CDR3 protein: CASSRALTGADSGANVLTF

D gene: .
J gene: TRBJ2-7
clone size: .
V gene: TRBV7-2
CDR3 DNA: TGTGCCAGCAGCTTCGTCGGGTACGAGCAGTACTTC
CDR3 protein: CASSFVGYEQYF

D gene: TRBD2
J gene: TRBJ2-5
clone size: .
V gene: TRBV5-1
CDR3 DNA: TGCGCCAGCAGATACGGGGGGGTTTCGGAAGAGACCCAGTACTTC
CDR3 protein: CASRYGGVSEETQYF

D gene: .
J gene: TRBJ2-3
clone size: .
V gene: TRBV19
CDR3 DNA: TGTGCCAGTAGCCCAGGGACTCGCACAGATACGCAGTATTTT
CDR3 protein: CASSPGTRTDTQYF

D gene: TRBD2
J gene: TRBJ2-3
clone size: .
V gene: TRBV4-3
CDR3 DNA: TGCGCCAGCAGCCAAGATGGGACTAGGGGCACAGATACGCAGTATTTT
CDR3 protein: CASSQDGTRGTDTQYF

D gene: .
J gene: TRBJ1-2
clone size: .
V gene: TRBV7-9
CDR3 DNA: TGTGCCAGCAGCTTCGGACAAACTAACTATGGCTACACCTTC
CDR3 protein: CASSFGQTNYGYTF

D gene: .
J gene: TRBJ1-2
clone size: .
V gene: TRBV6-2/TRBV6-3
CDR3 DNA: TGTGCCAGCAGCACCGACAGCGCCAGGTATGGCTACACCTTC
CDR3 protein: CASSTDSARYGYTF

D gene: .
J gene: TRBJ2-1
clone size: .
V gene: TRBV6-6
CDR3 DNA: TGTGCCAGCAGTTACTCGAGGCTTGACAATGAGCAGTTCTTC
CDR3 protein: CASSYSRLDNEQFF

D gene: TRBD1
J gene: TRBJ1-2
clone size: .
V gene: TRBV9
CDR3 DNA: TGTGCCAGCAGGGACAGGGTCTATGGCTACACCTTC
CDR3 protein: CASRDRVYGYTF

D gene: TRBD1
J gene: TRBJ1-6
clone size: .
V gene: TRBV4-1
CDR3 DNA: TGCGCCAGCAGCCAAGATCGGGACAGGGAGGTATATTCACCCCTCCACTTT
CDR3 protein: CASSQDRDREVYSPLHF

D gene: TRBD1
J gene: TRBJ2-7
clone size: .
V gene: TRBV6-6
CDR3 DNA: TGTGCCAGCGACCGGACAGGGGGGGACGAGCAGTACTTC
CDR3 protein: CASDRTGGDEQYF

D gene: TRBD1
J gene: TRBJ1-5
clone size: .
V gene: TRBV6-4
CDR3 DNA: TGTGCCAGCAGTGCCGACAGGGGTTGGGAGCCCCAGCATTTT
CDR3 protein: CASSADRGWEPQHF

D gene: TRBD1
J gene: TRBJ2-1
clone size: .
V gene: TRBV5-8
CDR3 DNA: TGTGCCAGCAGCTTACAGGGGGATCCCTACAATGAGCAGTTCTTC
CDR3 protein: CASSLQGDPYNEQFF

D gene: .
J gene: TRBJ1-1
clone size: .
V gene: TRBV4-3
CDR3 DNA: TGCGCCAGCAGCCAAGTAAGCGGCACTGAAGCTTTCTTT
CDR3 protein: CASSQVSGTEAFF

D gene: TRBD2
J gene: TRBJ2-2
clone size: .
V gene: TRBV7-3
CDR3 DNA: TGTGCCAGCAGCCCCGGGGGACTAGATACCGGGGAGCTGTTTTTT
CDR3 protein: CASSPGGLDTGELFF

D gene: TRBD1
J gene: TRBJ2-1
clone size: .
V gene: TRBV18
CDR3 DNA: TGTGCCAGCTCACCACCGATCGCTTCAGGGGGGCAGTTCTTC
CDR3 protein: CASSPPIASGGQFF

D gene: TRBD1
J gene: TRBJ2-7
clone size: .
V gene: TRBV28
CDR3 DNA: TGTGCCAGCAGCAGTATTACAGGGGGCAGGAACGAGCAGTACTTC
CDR3 protein: CASSSITGGRNEQYF

D gene: .
J gene: TRBJ1-2
clone size: .
V gene: TRBV9
CDR3 DNA: TGTGCCAGCAGCGTAGGGAGGGGTGGTGGCTACACCTTC
CDR3 protein: CASSVGRGGGYTF

D gene: .
J gene: TRBJ1-6
clone size: few
V gene: TRBV4-2
CDR3 DNA: TGTGCCAGCAGCCAAGACAGGGGCCCGGATGATTCACCCCTCCACTTT
CDR3 protein: CASSQDRGPDDSPLHF

D gene: .
J gene: TRBJ1-1
clone size: .
V gene: TRBV7-3
CDR3 DNA: TGTGCCAGCAGCTTAAATGCAGGGTTGAGCGCTGAAGCTTTCTTT
CDR3 protein: CASSLNAGLSAEAFF

D gene: TRBD1
J gene: TRBJ2-2
clone size: .
V gene: TRBV2
CDR3 DNA: TGTGCCAGCAGTGGAGCTTTTGTACGGGACAGGGGTTCGTCCGGGGAGCTGTTTTTT
CDR3 protein: CASSGAFVRDRGSSGELFF

D gene: .
J gene: TRBJ2-2
clone size: .
V gene: TRBV9
CDR3 DNA: TGTGCCAGCAGCCTTAATTTGGGGGAGCTGTTTTTT
CDR3 protein: CASSLNLGELFF

D gene: .
J gene: TRBJ1-2
clone size: .
V gene: TRBV18
CDR3 DNA: TGTGCCAGCTCACCAACAAGTGATAACTATGGCTACACCTTC
CDR3 protein: CASSPTSDNYGYTF

D gene: .
J gene: TRBJ2-5
clone size: .
V gene: TRBV29-1
CDR3 DNA: TGCAGCGTTGTATCAGCACGGGGAGAGACCCAGTACTTC
CDR3 protein: CSVVSARGETQYF

D gene: .
J gene: TRBJ1-2
clone size: .
V gene: TRBV6-4
CDR3 DNA: TGTGCCAGCAGGGCCCTCCCAGGGGCGCAAGGCTACACCTTC
CDR3 protein: CASRALPGAQGYTF

D gene: .
J gene: TRBJ1-5
clone size: .
V gene: TRBV11-2
CDR3 DNA: TGTGCCAGCAGCTTGGGGACGGGAGGGAATCAGCCCCAGCATTTT
CDR3 protein: CASSLGTGGNQPQHF

D gene: .
J gene: TRBJ1-1
clone size: .
V gene: TRBV18
CDR3 DNA: TGTGCCAGCTCACGCTCGGGACACCAACTGAACACTGAAGCTTTCTTT
CDR3 protein: CASSRSGHQLNTEAFF

D gene: .
J gene: TRBJ2-3
clone size: .
V gene: TRBV2
CDR3 DNA: TGTGCCAGCAGAGACTTAGTTTTTAGCACAGATACGCAGTATTTT
CDR3 protein: CASRDLVFSTDTQYF

D gene: TRBD1
J gene: TRBJ2-3
clone size: .
V gene: TRBV19
CDR3 DNA: TGTGCCAGTAGTATTGAAGGGGGCAGGCCAGATACGCAGTATTTT
CDR3 protein: CASSIEGGRPDTQYF

D gene: TRBD1
J gene: TRBJ1-1
clone size: .
V gene: TRBV7-9
CDR3 DNA: TGTGCCTTTACCCGGGGACAGAAAAACACTGAAGCTTTCTTT
CDR3 protein: CAFTRGQKNTEAFF

D gene: TRBD1
J gene: TRBJ1-3
clone size: .
V gene: TRBV28
CDR3 DNA: TGTGCCAGCAGTGTACAGGGGATAGGAAGAAACACCATATATTTT
CDR3 protein: CASSVQGIGRNTIYF

D gene: .
J gene: TRBJ2-5
clone size: .
V gene: TRBV2
CDR3 DNA: TGTGCCAGCGCACTAGGAGAGACCCAGTACTTC
CDR3 protein: CASALGETQYF

D gene: TRBD1
J gene: TRBJ2-7
clone size: .
V gene: TRBV7-9
CDR3 DNA: TGTGCCAGCAGCCCATCCGGGACAGGGGGCTTCTACGAGCAGTACTTC
CDR3 protein: CASSPSGTGGFYEQYF

D gene: .
J gene: TRBJ1-1
clone size: few
V gene: TRBV7-2
CDR3 DNA: TGTGCCAGCAGCCTTCACGGCGGGAGCACTGAAGCTTTCTTT
CDR3 protein: CASSLHGGSTEAFF

D gene: .
J gene: TRBJ1-2
clone size: .
V gene: TRBV5-4
CDR3 DNA: TGTGCCAGCAGCTTGGCCGTCTCGCGTAAGGGCTACACCTTC
CDR3 protein: CASSLAVSRKGYTF

D gene: TRBD1
J gene: TRBJ2-7
clone size: .
V gene: TRBV28
CDR3 DNA: TGTGCCAGCAGGCAGGCAGGGGGAAGCTCCTACGAGCAGTACTTC
CDR3 protein: CASRQAGGSSYEQYF

D gene: .
J gene: TRBJ2-5
clone size: .
V gene: TRBV7-2
CDR3 DNA: TGTGCCAGCAGCTTACCTTCTGAGACCCAGTACTTC
CDR3 protein: CASSLPSETQYF

D gene: TRBD1
J gene: TRBJ1-2
clone size: .
V gene: TRBV5-6
CDR3 DNA: TGTGCCAGCAGCACTGGACAGGGCGACTATGGCTACACCTTC
CDR3 protein: CASSTGQGDYGYTF